This TCR beta chain was recorded in a study of cytomegalovirus exposure and HLA in healthy donors. Study-wide results and caveats: It was found in a later analysis that first-cohort TCR clusters tended to co-occur in the 90 to 150 validation repertoires. For cytomegalovirus status, the classifier reportedly gave diagnoses with high specificity and sensitivity. According to the study, 150 to 200 TCR beta chains were cytomegalovirus-associated.

Comment on this clone: Its cognate antigen is unknown.

Profiled with immunoSEQ multiplex PCR; TCRdb holds only in-frame clones, not every one. The table lists 120,000 to 150,000 clones, about 87% of them singletons. The V and J ends lost 7 bases and 0 bases respectively, with 11 bases between them. Per germline, CDR1 SGHRS and CDR2 YFSETQ. The CDR3 extends over 14 amino acids. Sequencing input: PBMCs. The chain combines TRBV5-1 with TRBJ2-1, with D unresolved. This TCR was sampled from a man aged 18 to 29 in good health and CMV-seropositive. CDR3 sequence reads: CASAGLLSYNEQFF. CDR3 nucleotides: TGCGCCAGCGCAGGCCTGCTCTCCTACAATGAGCAGTTCTTC.